This is a list of T cell receptor beta chains from one sample in a study of cytomegalovirus exposure and HLA in healthy donors. Data came from immunoSEQ multiplex PCR; TCRdb stores just in-frame clones and leaves some out. Its listing shows over 100,000 clones. Sequencing input: PBMCs. The receptors derive from a woman between 35 and 50 years old in good health and CMV-seropositive. Each CDR3 is given with its conserved first and last residue. A D gene is named only where the DNA matches it firmly.

TRBV19	TRBD1	TRBJ1-1	CASTPRGLGTEAFF	TGTGCCAGCACGCCGAGGGGGCTCGGGACTGAAGCTTTCTTT
TRBV7-3	TRBD2	TRBJ2-3	CASRSPGLRTDTQYF	TGTGCCAGCAGGTCGCCGGGACTACGCACAGATACGCAGTATTTT
TRBV19	TRBD1	TRBJ2-7	CASSIGQGSYEQYF	TGTGCCAGTAGTATCGGACAGGGTTCCTACGAGCAGTACTTC
TRBV27	-	TRBJ1-5	CASSSRAGGNQPQHF	TGTGCCAGCAGTTCAAGGGCAGGGGGCAATCAGCCCCAGCATTTT
TRBV5-5	TRBD1	TRBJ1-4	CASSGGSGTVNEKLFF	TGTGCCAGCAGCGGTGGTTCCGGGACAGTTAATGAAAAACTGTTTTTT
TRBV13	-	TRBJ2-2	CASSLGGGLKAGELFF	TGTGCCAGCAGCTTAGGCGGCGGGTTGAAGGCCGGGGAGCTGTTTTTT
TRBV19	-	TRBJ1-4	CASSMVSGATNEKLFF	TGTGCCAGTAGTATGGTTTCGGGAGCAACTAATGAAAAACTGTTTTTT
TRBV5-6	TRBD1	TRBJ1-4	CASRARGQGEKLFF	TGTGCCAGCAGAGCCAGGGGGCAGGGGGAAAAACTGTTTTTT
TRBV5-1	TRBD1	TRBJ1-4	CASSADRAPQKLFF	TGCGCCAGCAGCGCGGACAGGGCCCCGCAAAAACTGTTTTTT
TRBV27	TRBD2	TRBJ2-7	CASRTPELAGVQSYEQYF	TGTGCCAGCAGAACCCCTGAGCTAGCGGGAGTTCAATCCTACGAGCAGTACTTC
TRBV10-1	TRBD2	TRBJ2-1	CASSESGRPVEQFF	TGCGCCAGCAGTGAGAGCGGGAGACCTGTTGAGCAGTTCTTC
TRBV7-3	-	TRBJ2-3	CASSPGGSTDTQYF	TGTGCCAGCAGCCCTGGGGGGAGCACAGATACGCAGTATTTT
TRBV19	TRBD1	TRBJ1-1	CASSLRDRGNTEAFF	TGTGCCAGTAGTCTTCGGGACAGGGGGAACACTGAAGCTTTCTTT
TRBV9	TRBD2	TRBJ2-2	CASSAPLAGEGTGELFF	TGTGCCAGCAGCGCCCCCCTAGCGGGAGAGGGCACCGGGGAGCTGTTTTTT
TRBV7-3	TRBD2	TRBJ2-1	CASSLPTGTSFYNEQFF	TGTGCCAGCAGCCTTCCTACCGGGACTAGCTTTTACAATGAGCAGTTCTTC
TRBV19	TRBD2	TRBJ2-2	CASSIDRRLAERNGELFF	TGTGCCAGTAGTATAGATCGTCGGCTAGCGGAAAGAAACGGGGAGCTGTTTTTT
TRBV19	TRBD2	TRBJ2-7	CASSGTSGSFNEQYF	TGTGCCAGTAGTGGGACTAGCGGGAGTTTCAACGAGCAGTACTTC
TRBV2	-	TRBJ2-2	CATRYAPITGELFF	TGTGCCACCCGCTATGCTCCTATCACCGGGGAGCTGTTTTTT
TRBV15	-	TRBJ2-1	CATSRVYGLREQFF	TGTGCCACCAGCAGAGTCTACGGTCTACGGGAGCAGTTCTTC
TRBV5-1	-	TRBJ1-6	CASSHGQNNSPLHF	TGCGCCAGCAGCCACGGACAGAATAATTCACCCCTCCACTTT
TRBV7-9	TRBD2	TRBJ2-3	CASSPGTSGFSPDTQYF	TGTGCCAGCAGCCCGGGGACTAGCGGGTTTTCGCCAGATACGCAGTATTTT
TRBV4-3	TRBD2	TRBJ2-1	CASSQGLAGGLTYNEQFF	TGCGCCAGCAGCCAAGGGCTAGCGGGAGGCCTGACCTACAATGAGCAGTTCTTC
TRBV7-9	TRBD2	TRBJ2-7	CASSPGGAPPYYEQYF	TGTGCCAGCAGCCCGGGGGGGGCTCCCCCCTACTACGAGCAGTACTTC
TRBV5-1	-	TRBJ2-3	CASSLALARDTQYF	TGCGCCAGCAGCTTGGCGTTAGCGAGAGATACGCAGTATTTT
TRBV27	TRBD1	TRBJ2-2	CASSSITGTGITGELFF	TGTGCCAGCAGCTCAATAACCGGGACAGGGATCACCGGGGAGCTGTTTTTT
TRBV7-3	TRBD1	TRBJ2-2	CASRIRDRATGELLF	TGTGCCAGCAGAATCCGGGACAGGGCCACCGGGGAGCTGCTTTTT